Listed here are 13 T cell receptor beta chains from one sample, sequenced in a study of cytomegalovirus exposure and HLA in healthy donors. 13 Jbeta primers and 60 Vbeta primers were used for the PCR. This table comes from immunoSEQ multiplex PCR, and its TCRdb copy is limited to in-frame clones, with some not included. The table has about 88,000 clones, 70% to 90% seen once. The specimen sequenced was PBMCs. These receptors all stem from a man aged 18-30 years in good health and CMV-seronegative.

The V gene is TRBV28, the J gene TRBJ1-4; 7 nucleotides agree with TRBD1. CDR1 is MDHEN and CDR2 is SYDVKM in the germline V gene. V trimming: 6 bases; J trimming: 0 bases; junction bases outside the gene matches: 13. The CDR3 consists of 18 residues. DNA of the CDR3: TGTGCCAGCAGCATAACCTCGGGACAGCCACCAACTAATGAAAAACTGTTTTTT. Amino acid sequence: CASSITSGQPPTNEKLFF.

Written as DNA, the CDR3 is TGCGCCAGCAGCCAAGAGTCGGGATTAAGGGATCAGTACTTC. Protein sequence: CASSQESGLRDQYF. The rearrangement joins TRBV4-3 to TRBJ2-7; perhaps TRBD2 as D (5 bases). V was pared by 0 bases and J by 10 bases, with 16 bases between. There are 14 residues in the CDR3. Germline CDR1 LGHNA, CDR2 YSLEER.

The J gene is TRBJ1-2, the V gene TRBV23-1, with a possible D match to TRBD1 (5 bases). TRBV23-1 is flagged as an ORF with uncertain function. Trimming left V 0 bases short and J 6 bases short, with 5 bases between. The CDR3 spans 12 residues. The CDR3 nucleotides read TGCGCCAGCAGTCAATCGGACAATGGCTACACCTTC. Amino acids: CASSQSDNGYTF.

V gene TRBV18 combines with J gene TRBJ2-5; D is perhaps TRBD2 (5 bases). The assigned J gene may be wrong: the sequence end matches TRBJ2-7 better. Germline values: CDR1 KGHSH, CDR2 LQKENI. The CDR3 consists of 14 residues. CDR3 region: CASSPRSGSYEQYF. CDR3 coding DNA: TGTGCCAGCTCACCAAGGAGCGGCTCCTACGAGCAGTACTTC.

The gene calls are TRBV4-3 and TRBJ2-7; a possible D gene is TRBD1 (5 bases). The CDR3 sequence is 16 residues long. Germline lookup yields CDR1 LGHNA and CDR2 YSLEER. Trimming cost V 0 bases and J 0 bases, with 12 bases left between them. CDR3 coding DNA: TGCGCCAGCAGCCAAGATCCAGGGTATAGCTCCTACGAGCAGTACTTC. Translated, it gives CASSQDPGYSSYEQYF.

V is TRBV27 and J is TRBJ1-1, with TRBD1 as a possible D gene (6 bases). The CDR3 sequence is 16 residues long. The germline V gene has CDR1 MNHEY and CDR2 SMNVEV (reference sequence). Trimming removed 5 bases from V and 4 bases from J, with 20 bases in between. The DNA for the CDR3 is TGTGCCAGCAGTCCCCTCACGACTGACAGGCGCACTGAAGCTTTCTTT. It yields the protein CASSPLTTDRRTEAFF.

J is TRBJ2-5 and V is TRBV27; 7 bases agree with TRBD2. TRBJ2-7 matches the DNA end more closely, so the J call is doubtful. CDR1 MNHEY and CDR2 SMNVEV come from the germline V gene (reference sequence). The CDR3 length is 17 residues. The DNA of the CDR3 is TGTGCCAGCAGTTTAGGTTTCCGGGGGAGGGGCTCCTACGAGCAGTACTTC. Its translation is CASSLGFRGRGSYEQYF.

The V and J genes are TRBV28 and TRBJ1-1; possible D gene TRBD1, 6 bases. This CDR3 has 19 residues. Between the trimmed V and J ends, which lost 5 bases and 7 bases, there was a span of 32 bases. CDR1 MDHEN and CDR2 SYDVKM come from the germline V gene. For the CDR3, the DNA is TGTGCCAGCAGTGCTACCAACTACCGGGACAAGCGGCTAATCAGTGAAGCTTTCTTT. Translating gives CASSATNYRDKRLISEAFF. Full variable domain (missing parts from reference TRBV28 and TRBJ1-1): DVKVTQSSRYLVKRTGEKVFLECVQDMDHENMFWYRQDPGLGLRLIYFSYDVKMKEKGDIPEGYSVSREKKERFSLILESASTNQTSMYLCASSATNYRDKRLISEAFFGQGTRLTVV.

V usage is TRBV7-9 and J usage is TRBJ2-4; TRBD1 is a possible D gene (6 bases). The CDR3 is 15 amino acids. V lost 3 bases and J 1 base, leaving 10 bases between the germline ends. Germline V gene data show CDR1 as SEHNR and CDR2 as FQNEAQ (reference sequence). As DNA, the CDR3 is TGTGCCAGCAGCTTGGGGGCAGTGGCCAAAAACATTCAGTACTTC. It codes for CASSLGAVAKNIQYF.

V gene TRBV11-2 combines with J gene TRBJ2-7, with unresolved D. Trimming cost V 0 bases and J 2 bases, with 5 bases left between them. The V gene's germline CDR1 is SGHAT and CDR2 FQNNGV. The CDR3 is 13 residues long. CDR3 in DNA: TGTGCCAGCAGCTTAGACTCGGCCTACGAGCAGTACTTC. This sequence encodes CASSLDSAYEQYF.

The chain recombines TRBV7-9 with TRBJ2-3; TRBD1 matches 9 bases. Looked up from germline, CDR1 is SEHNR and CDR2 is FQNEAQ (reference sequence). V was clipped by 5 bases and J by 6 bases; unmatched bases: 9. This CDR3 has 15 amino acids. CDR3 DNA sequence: TGTGCCAGCAGCCCGGTGGGACAGGGCGTCGATACGCAGTATTTT. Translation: CASSPVGQGVDTQYF.

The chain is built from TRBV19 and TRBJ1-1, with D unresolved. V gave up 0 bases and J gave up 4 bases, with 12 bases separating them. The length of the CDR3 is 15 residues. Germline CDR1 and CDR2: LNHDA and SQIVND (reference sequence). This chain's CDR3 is CASSIDRPGGTEAFF. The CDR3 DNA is TGTGCCAGTAGTATAGATCGTCCAGGAGGCACTGAAGCTTTCTTT.

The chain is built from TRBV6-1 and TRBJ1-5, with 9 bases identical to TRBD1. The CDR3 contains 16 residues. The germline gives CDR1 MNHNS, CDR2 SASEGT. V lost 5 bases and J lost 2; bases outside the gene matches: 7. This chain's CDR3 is CASSKGTGSGNQPQHF. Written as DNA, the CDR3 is TGTGCCAGCAGTAAAGGGACAGGGAGTGGCAATCAGCCCCAGCATTTT.